The clone carrying this TCR beta chain was counted ten times or more. The data derive from a study of regulatory T cells in long-lasting Graves disease. Looking at the study overall: By definition, persistent Graves' disease involved antithyroid drugs for over 5 years alongside positive TSH receptor antibodies.

The authors built TCR beta libraries using iRepertoire HTBI primers and Arm-PCR of CDR3 regions. TCRdb reanalysed the multiplex PCR reads using MiXCR and keeps one entry per CDR3 protein. The data show approximately 470,000 distinct CDR3 sequences, around 20% seen once. The CDR3 has 14 amino acids. Trimming removed 5 bases at V and 1 base at J, with 11 bases between. Germline V gene data show CDR1 as SGHAT and CDR2 as FQNNGV. Time point here: persistent/refractory GD, antithyroid drugs over 5 years with positive TRAb. PBMC-derived RNA was used for the TCR library. This receptor was identified in a female donor with Graves disease. The source was peripheral blood mononuclear cells (PBMCs), collected when the disease was refractory, from a patient treated with antithyroid drugs. The genes are TRBV11-2 and TRBJ1-2; no definite D call. The CDR3 nucleotides are TGTGCCAGCAGCCGGAGGGTCCTTAACTATGGCTACACCTTC. Amino acids: CASSRRVLNYGYTF.